This T cell receptor (beta chain) was identified during a study of blood T cell repertoires in COVID-19. On this clone itself: Within the sample, other DNA sequences also encode this same CDR3.

V lost 4 bases to trimming and J lost 1 base, with 7 bases between them. This CDR3 comprises 13 residues. Germline V CDR1 and CDR2: LGHDT, YNNKEL (reference sequence). Clones were read by immunoSEQ multiplex PCR, and TCRdb kept only the in-frame ones, dropping some. The sample holds 250,000 to 300,000 clones; more than 75% are singletons and the top ten take about 2.3%. Source material: PBMCs or T cells enriched from blood (not recorded which). The receptor comes from a woman in her 40s with acute COVID-19. The V and J genes are TRBV3-1 (or the pseudogene TRBV3-2) and TRBJ1-1; a possible D gene is TRBD1 (5 bases). CDR3 nucleotide sequence: TGTGCCAGCAGCCCCACAGGGAACACTGAAGCTTTCTTT. Residues: CASSPTGNTEAFF.